The rows below give T cell receptor beta chains drawn from one sample of a study of CD8 T cells in Susac syndrome. TCRdb processed the immunoSEQ multiplex PCR reads anew with MiXCR; each CDR3 protein has one entry. Of some 160,000 distinct CDR3 sequences in the sample, approximately 95% are singletons; the top ten hold over 0.075%. Sequencing used CD4+ T cells from PBMCs. The receptors were sampled from a human donor with Susac syndrome. CDR3s include the opening cysteine and the closing phenylalanine or tryptophan. D genes are given only for firm matches. Clone size is shown for a subset of rows, as once, few, many or a class of expanded clone.

D gene | J gene | V gene | clone size | CDR3 DNA | CDR3 protein
. | TRBJ1-1 | TRBV9 | . | TGTGCCAGCAGCGTGTCGGGGCGCACTGAAGCTTTCTTT | CASSVSGRTEAFF
. | TRBJ2-1 | TRBV2 | once | TGTGCCGCCGGTCGGGATGAGCAGTTCTTC | CAAGRDEQFF
. | TRBJ2-6 | TRBV14 | . | TGTGCCACGCGGGACTCTGGGGCCAACGTCCTGACTTTC | CATRDSGANVLTF
. | TRBJ1-2 | TRBV7-3 | . | TGTGCCAGCAGCTCCCCGGGGGGAGTCGGCTACACCTTC | CASSSPGGVGYTF
TRBD2 | TRBJ2-7 | TRBV3-1 | . | TGTGCCAGCAGCCAAGATCGAGCGGGATTCTACGAGCAGTACTTC | CASSQDRAGFYEQYF
. | TRBJ1-6 | TRBV7-9 | once | TGTGCCAGCAGGGGGGGTAACTATAATTCACCCCTCCACTTT | CASRGGNYNSPLHF
. | TRBJ2-1 | TRBV5-1 | . | TGCGCCAGCAGCTTGGGTCGGGACACGGCAAATGAGCAGTTCTTC | CASSLGRDTANEQFF
. | TRBJ1-2 | TRBV4-1 | . | TGCGCCAGCAGCCAAGTAGAGGGTAACTATGGCTACACCTTC | CASSQVEGNYGYTF
TRBD1 | TRBJ1-1 | TRBV28 | . | TGTGCCAGCAGAGCTTTGCAGGGGGACACTGAAGCTTTCTTT | CASRALQGDTEAFF
. | TRBJ1-6 | TRBV6-5 | . | TGTGCCAGCAGGGCCAGTCGGGGGAATTCACCCCTCCACTTT | CASRASRGNSPLHF
. | TRBJ2-1 | TRBV7-2 | . | TGTGCCAGCAGCTTGATGAGGACAGACAATGAGCAGTTCTTC | CASSLMRTDNEQFF
TRBD2 | TRBJ2-1 | TRBV5-1 | . | TGCGCCAGCAGGCGGGGGGGCTCCTACAATGAGCAGTTCTTC | CASRRGGSYNEQFF
TRBD2 | TRBJ2-3 | TRBV4-2 | . | TGTGCCAGCAGCCACCGGGGACTAGCGTTGGATACGCAGTATTTT | CASSHRGLALDTQYF
. | TRBJ2-1 | TRBV2 | . | TGTGCCAGCATGTGGGGCAATGAGCAGTTCTTC | CASMWGNEQFF
. | TRBJ1-6 | TRBV4-1 | once | TGCGCCAGCAGCCCATGGGGGGAATCACCCCTCCACTTT | CASSPWGESPLHF
. | TRBJ2-7 | TRBV5-1 | . | TGCGCCAGCAGCGGCGGAGGTCAAGTCTACGAGCAGTACTTC | CASSGGGQVYEQYF
TRBD1 | TRBJ1-6 | TRBV12-3/TRBV12-4 | . | TGTGCCAGCAGTTTGGGCAGGGGGCCTTTTACCCTCCACTTT | CASSLGRGPFTLHF
TRBD1 | TRBJ1-1 | TRBV29-1 | . | TGCAGCGGGACAGGGGCTTTGGGAGCTTTCTTT | CSGTGALGAFF
. | TRBJ1-5 | TRBV6-6 | . | TGTGCCAGCAGTTACCCCGACAGAGTTCAGCCCCAGCATTTT | CASSYPDRVQPQHF
. | TRBJ2-1 | TRBV5-1 | . | TGCGCCAGCAGCTTGGTTGTTAGCGGCTACAATGAGCAGTTCTTC | CASSLVVSGYNEQFF
. | TRBJ2-2 | TRBV7-2 | . | TGTGCCAGCAGCTCGCAGACGACGAATAGGGCCGGGGAGCTGTTTTTT | CASSSQTTNRAGELFF
. | TRBJ2-3 | TRBV12-3/TRBV12-4 | . | TGTGCCAGCAGTCCTCGGACACTTCGAGTTGGGACAGATACGCAGTATTTT | CASSPRTLRVGTDTQYF
TRBD2 | TRBJ2-5 | TRBV25-1 | . | TGTGCCAGCAGTGATGGGGGGGATGCGACCCAGTACTTC | CASSDGGDATQYF
. | TRBJ1-2 | TRBV11-2 | . | TGTGCCAGCATCCCCCCGGGAAGATCTAACTATGGCTACACCTTC | CASIPPGRSNYGYTF
. | TRBJ2-4 | TRBV20-1 | . | TGCAGTGCTAGTATCACGGAGGGTACATACATTCAGTACTTC | CSASITEGTYIQYF
TRBD1 | TRBJ1-5 | TRBV12-3/TRBV12-4 | . | TGTGCCAGCGGGCGACAGGGGACGAATCAGCCCCAGCATTTT | CASGRQGTNQPQHF
. | TRBJ2-7 | TRBV6-6 | . | TGTGCCAGCACTCTCGGGGCGGGGGCCTCCTACGAGCAGTACTTC | CASTLGAGASYEQYF
. | TRBJ2-5 | TRBV4-1 | . | TGCGCCAGCAGCTTGACAGGAACGGCCGGGACACAAGAGACCCAGTACTTC | CASSLTGTAGTQETQYF
. | TRBJ2-2 | TRBV29-1 | . | TGCAGCGGATCTACCAACGGTTACACCGGGGAGCTGTTTTTT | CSGSTNGYTGELFF
. | TRBJ2-3 | TRBV7-2 | . | TGTGCCAGCAGCTTTAAGGGAACAGATACGCAGTATTTT | CASSFKGTDTQYF
TRBD2 | TRBJ2-7 | TRBV7-9 | once | TGTGCCAGCAGCTTAGCAGGGGTTGGTAGCGGGGTCTCCTACGAGCAGTACTTC | CASSLAGVGSGVSYEQYF
. | TRBJ2-3 | TRBV7-9 | . | TGTGCCAGCAGCTTAGAGCGGGCAGGCACAGATACGCAGTATTTT | CASSLERAGTDTQYF
. | TRBJ1-2 | TRBV11-2 | . | TGTGCCAGCAGCTCCAACGGGGGGGATGGCTACACCTTC | CASSSNGGDGYTF
. | TRBJ2-2 | TRBV25-1 | . | TGTGCCAGCTCCCGGGCCACAAACACCGGGGAGCTGTTTTTT | CASSRATNTGELFF
. | TRBJ2-7 | TRBV3-1 | . | TGTGCCAGCAGCCTCGGGACATACTACGAGCAGTACTTC | CASSLGTYYEQYF
. | TRBJ2-7 | TRBV3-1 | once | TGTGCCAGCAGTCACCCCTTGAGCTCCTACGAGCAGTACTTC | CASSHPLSSYEQYF
. | TRBJ2-7 | TRBV20-1 | once | TGCAGTGCTGCTAAAGGTCAGTGGGGCTTGAGCTCCTACGAGCAGTACTTC | CSAAKGQWGLSSYEQYF